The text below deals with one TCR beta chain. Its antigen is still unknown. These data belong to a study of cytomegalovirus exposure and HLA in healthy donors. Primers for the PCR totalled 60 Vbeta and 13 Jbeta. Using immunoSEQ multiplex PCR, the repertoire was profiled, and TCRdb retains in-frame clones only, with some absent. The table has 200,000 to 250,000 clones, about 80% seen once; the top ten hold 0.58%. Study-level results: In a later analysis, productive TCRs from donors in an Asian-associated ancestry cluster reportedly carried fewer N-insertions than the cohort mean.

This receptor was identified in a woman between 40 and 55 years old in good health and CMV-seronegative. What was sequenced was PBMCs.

In DNA form, the CDR3 reads TGTGCCATGACAGGGTTTGCAGATACGCAGTATTTT. It translates to CAMTGFADTQYF. The chain employs TRBV30 and TRBJ2-3; 7 nucleotides align to TRBD1. Germline values: CDR1 GTSNPN, CDR2 SVGIG (reference sequence). The length of the CDR3 is 12 residues. Trimming cost V 8 bases and J 4 bases; bases outside gene matches: 6.